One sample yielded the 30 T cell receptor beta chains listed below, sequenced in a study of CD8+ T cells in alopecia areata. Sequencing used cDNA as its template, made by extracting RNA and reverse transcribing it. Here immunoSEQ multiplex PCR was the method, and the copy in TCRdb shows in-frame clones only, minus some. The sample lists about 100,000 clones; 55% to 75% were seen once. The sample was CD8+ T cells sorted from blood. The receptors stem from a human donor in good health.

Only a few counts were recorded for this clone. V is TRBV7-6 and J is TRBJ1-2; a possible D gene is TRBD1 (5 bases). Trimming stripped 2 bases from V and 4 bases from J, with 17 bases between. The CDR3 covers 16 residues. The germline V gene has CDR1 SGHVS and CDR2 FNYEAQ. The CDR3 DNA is TGTGCCAGCAGCTTATTAGGCAGGCTAGGGACCTATGGCTACACCTTC. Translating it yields CASSLLGRLGTYGYTF.

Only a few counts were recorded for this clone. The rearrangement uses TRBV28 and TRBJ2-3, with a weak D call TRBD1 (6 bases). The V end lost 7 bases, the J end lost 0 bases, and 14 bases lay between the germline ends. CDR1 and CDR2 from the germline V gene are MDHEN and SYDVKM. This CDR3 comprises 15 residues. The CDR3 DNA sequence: TGTGCCAGCATCCTAGGACAGACTAGCACAGATACGCAGTATTTT. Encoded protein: CASILGQTSTDTQYF.

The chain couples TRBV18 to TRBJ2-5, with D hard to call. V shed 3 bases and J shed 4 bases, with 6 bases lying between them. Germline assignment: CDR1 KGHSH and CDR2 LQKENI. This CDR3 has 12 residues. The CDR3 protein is CASSPLRETQYF. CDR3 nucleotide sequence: TGTGCCAGCTCACCCCTCCGAGAGACCCAGTACTTC.

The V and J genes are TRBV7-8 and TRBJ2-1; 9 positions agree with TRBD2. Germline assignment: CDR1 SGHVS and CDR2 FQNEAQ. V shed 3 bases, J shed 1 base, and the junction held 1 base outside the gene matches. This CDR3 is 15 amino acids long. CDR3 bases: TGTGCCAGCAGCTTCGCGGGGGGGTCCTACAATGAGCAGTTCTTC. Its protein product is CASSFAGGSYNEQFF.

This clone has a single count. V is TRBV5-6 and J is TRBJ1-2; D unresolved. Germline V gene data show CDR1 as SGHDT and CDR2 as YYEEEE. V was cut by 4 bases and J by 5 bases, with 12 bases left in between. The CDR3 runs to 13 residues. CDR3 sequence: CASSPAAPYGYTF. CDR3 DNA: TGTGCCAGCAGCCCAGCAGCGCCTTATGGCTACACCTTC.

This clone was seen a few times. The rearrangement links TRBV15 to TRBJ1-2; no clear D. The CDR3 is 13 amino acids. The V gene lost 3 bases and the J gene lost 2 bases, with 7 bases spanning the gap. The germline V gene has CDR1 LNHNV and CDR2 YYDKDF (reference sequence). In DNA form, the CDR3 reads TGTGCCACCAGCAGGGAAGGGAACTATGGCTACACCTTC. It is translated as CATSREGNYGYTF.

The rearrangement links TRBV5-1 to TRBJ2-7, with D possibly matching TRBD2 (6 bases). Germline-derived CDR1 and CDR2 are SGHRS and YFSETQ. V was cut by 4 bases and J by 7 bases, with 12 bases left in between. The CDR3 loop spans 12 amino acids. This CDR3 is CASSRWGEEQYF. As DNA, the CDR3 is TGCGCCAGCAGCCGCTGGGGGGAAGAGCAGTACTTC.

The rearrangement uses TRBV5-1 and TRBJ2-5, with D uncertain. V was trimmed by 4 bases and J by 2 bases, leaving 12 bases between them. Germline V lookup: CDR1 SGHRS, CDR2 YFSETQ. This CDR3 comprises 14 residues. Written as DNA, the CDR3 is TGCGCCAGCAGCGACGACTGGGGACAAGAGACCCAGTACTTC. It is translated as CASSDDWGQETQYF.

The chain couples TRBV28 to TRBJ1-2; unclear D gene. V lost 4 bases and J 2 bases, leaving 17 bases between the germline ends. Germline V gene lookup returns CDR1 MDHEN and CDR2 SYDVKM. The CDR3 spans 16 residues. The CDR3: CASSSDAIGSNYGYTF. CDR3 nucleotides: TGTGCCAGCAGTTCCGACGCGATCGGGTCCAACTATGGCTACACCTTC.

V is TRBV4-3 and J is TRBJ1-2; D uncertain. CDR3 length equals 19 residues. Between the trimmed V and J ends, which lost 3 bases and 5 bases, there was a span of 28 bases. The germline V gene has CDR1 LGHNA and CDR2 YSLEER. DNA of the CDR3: TGCGCCAGCAGCCAGGAGGAACGCCCGAAAATTAAGAACCGTTATGGCTACACCTTC. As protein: CASSQEERPKIKNRYGYTF.

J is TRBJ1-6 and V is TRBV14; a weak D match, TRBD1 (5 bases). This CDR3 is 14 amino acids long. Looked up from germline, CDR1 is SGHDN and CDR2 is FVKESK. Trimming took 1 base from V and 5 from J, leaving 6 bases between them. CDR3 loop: CASSQGQHNSPLHF. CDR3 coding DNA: TGTGCCAGCAGCCAAGGACAGCATAATTCACCCCTCCACTTT.

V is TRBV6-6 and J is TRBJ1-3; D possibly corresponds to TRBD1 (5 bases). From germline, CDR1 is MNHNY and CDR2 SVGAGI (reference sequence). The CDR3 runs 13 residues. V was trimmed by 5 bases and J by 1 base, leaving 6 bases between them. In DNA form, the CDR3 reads TGTGCCAGCAGTCAGGGATCTGGAAACACCATATATTTT. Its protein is CASSQGSGNTIYF.

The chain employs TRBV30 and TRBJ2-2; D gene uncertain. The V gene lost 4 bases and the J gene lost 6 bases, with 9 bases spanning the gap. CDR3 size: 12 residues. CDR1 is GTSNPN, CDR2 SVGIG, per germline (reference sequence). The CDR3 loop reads CAWMGWAGELFF. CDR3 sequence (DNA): TGTGCCTGGATGGGGTGGGCCGGGGAGCTGTTTTTT.

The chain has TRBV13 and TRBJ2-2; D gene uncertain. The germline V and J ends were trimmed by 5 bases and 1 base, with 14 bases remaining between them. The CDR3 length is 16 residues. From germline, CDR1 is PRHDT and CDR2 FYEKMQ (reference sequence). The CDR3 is CASSPASNLNTGELFF. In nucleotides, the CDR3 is TGTGCCAGCAGCCCTGCTAGTAATCTGAACACCGGGGAGCTGTTTTTT.

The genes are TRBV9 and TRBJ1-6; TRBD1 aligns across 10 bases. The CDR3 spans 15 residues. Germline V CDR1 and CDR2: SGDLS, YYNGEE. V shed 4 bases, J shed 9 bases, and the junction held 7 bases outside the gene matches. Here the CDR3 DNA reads TGTGCCAGCAGCCCGGGGGACAGGGGAAGTTCACCCCTCCACTTT. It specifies CASSPGDRGSSPLHF.

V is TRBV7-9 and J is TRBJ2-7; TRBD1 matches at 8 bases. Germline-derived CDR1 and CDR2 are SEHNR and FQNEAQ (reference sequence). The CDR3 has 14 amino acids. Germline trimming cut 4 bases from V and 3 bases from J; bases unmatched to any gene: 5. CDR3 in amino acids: CASSSDRDDYEQYF. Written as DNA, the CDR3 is TGTGCCAGCAGCTCGGACAGGGATGACTACGAGCAGTACTTC.

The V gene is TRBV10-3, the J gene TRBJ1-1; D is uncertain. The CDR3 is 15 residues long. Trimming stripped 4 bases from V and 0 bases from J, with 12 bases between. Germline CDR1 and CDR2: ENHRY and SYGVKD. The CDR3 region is CAISGSPTLNTEAFF. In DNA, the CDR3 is TGTGCCATCAGTGGCTCCCCCACACTGAACACTGAAGCTTTCTTT.

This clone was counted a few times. The DNA of the CDR3 is TGTGCCAGCAGTCACAAGGAGACCCAGTACTTC. This translates into CASSHKETQYF. V is TRBV28 and J is TRBJ2-5; D is ambiguous. V was shortened by 5 bases and J by 5 bases, with 6 bases between the two germline ends. The CDR3 runs to 11 residues. The germline gives CDR1 MDHEN, CDR2 SYDVKM.

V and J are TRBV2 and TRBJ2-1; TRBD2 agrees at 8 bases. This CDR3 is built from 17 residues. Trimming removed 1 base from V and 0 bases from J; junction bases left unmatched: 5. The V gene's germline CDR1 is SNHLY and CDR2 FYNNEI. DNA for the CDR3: TGTGCCAGCAGTGAAGACCCGGGGGGGTCCTCCTACAATGAGCAGTTCTTC. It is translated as CASSEDPGGSSYNEQFF.

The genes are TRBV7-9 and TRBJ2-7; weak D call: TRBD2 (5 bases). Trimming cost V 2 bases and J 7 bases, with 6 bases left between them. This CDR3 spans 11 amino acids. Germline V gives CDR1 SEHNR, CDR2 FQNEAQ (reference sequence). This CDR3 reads CASSLRGEQYF. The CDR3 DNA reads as TGTGCCAGCAGCTTACGAGGGGAGCAGTACTTC. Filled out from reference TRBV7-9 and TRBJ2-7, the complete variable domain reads DTGVSQNPRHKITKRGQNVTFRCDPISEHNRLYWYRQTLGQGPEFLTYFQNEAQLEKSRLLSDRFSAERPKGSFSTLEIQRTEQGDSAMYLCASSLRGEQYFGPGTRLTVT.

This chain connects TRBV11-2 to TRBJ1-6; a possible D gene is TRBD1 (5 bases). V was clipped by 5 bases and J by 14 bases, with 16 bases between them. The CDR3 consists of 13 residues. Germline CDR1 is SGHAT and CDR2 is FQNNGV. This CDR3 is CASSPGARLSLHF. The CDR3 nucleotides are TGTGCCAGCAGCCCCGGGGCTCGACTATCCCTCCACTTT.

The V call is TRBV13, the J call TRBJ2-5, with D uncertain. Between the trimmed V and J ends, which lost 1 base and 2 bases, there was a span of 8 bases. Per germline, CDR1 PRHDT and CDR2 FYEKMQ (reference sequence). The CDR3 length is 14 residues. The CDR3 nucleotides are TGTGCCAGCAGCTTAGTAGGAAAGCAAGAGACCCAGTACTTC. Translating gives CASSLVGKQETQYF.

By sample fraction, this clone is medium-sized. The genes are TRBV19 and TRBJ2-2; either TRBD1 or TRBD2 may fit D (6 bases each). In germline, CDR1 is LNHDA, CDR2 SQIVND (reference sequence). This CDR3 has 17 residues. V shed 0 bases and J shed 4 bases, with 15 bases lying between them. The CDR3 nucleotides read TGTGCCAGTAGTATAGATTGGATCAGGGGAGGCACCGGGGAGCTGTTTTTT. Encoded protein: CASSIDWIRGGTGELFF.

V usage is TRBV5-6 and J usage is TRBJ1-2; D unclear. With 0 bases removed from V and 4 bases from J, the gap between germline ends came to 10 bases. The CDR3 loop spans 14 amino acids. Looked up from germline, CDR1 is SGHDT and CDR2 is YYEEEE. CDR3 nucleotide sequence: TGTGCCAGCAGCTTGGGTCAGCTCCCCTATGGCTACACCTTC. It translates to CASSLGQLPYGYTF.

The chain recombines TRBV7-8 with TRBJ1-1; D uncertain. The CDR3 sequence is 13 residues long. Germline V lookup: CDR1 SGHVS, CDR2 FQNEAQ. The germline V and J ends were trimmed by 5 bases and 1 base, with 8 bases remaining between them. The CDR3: CASSAGGNTEAFF. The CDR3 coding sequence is TGTGCCAGCAGCGCCGGAGGGAACACTGAAGCTTTCTTT.

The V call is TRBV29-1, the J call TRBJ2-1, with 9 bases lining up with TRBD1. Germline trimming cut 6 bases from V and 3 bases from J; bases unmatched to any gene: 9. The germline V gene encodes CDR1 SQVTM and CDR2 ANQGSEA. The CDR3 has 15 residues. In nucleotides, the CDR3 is TGCAGCGTCGAGGGCGGACAGGGGAACTACAATGAGCAGTTCTTC. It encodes CSVEGGQGNYNEQFF.

DNA of the CDR3: TGTGCCAGCAGCCCGCCAGGGGTTGAAAACATTCAGTACTTC. Its translation: CASSPPGVENIQYF. This rearrangement joins TRBV11-2 to TRBJ2-4, with a weak D call TRBD1 (6 bases). Between the trimmed V and J ends, which lost 5 bases and 5 bases, there was a span of 13 bases. Germline V gives CDR1 SGHAT, CDR2 FQNNGV. The CDR3 covers 14 residues.

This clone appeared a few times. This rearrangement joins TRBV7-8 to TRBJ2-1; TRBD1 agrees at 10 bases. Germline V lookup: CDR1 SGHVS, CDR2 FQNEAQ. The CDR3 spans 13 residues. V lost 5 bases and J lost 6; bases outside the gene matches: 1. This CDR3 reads CASSRTGGNEQFF. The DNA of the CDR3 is TGTGCCAGCAGCAGGACAGGGGGCAATGAGCAGTTCTTC.

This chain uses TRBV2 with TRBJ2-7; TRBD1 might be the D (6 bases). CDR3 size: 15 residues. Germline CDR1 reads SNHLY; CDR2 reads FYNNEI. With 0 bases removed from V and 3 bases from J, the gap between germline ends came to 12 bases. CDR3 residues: CASSEALGQNYEQYF. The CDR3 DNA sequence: TGTGCCAGCAGTGAAGCGCTTGGACAGAACTACGAGCAGTACTTC.

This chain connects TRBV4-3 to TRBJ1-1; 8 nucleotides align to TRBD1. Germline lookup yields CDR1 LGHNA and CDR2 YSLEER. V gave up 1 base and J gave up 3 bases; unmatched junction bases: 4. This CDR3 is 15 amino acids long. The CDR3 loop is CASSQGGQGHTEAFF. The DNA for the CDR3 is TGCGCCAGCAGCCAAGGAGGACAGGGCCACACTGAAGCTTTCTTT.